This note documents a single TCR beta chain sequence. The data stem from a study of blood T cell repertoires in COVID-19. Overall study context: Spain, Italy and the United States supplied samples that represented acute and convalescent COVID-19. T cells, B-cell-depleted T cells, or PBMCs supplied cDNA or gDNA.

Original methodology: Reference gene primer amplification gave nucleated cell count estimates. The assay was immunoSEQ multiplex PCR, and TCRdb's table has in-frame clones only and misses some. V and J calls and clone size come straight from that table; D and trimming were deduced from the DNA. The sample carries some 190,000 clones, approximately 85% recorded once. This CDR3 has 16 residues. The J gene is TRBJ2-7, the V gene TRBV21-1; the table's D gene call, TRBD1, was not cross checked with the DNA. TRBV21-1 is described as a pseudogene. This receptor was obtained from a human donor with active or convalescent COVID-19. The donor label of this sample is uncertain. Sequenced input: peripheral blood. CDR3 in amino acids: CASSNCWTGPKYEQYF. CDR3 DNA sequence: TGTGCCAGCAGCAACTGTTGGACAGGGCCGAAATACGAGCAGTACTTC.